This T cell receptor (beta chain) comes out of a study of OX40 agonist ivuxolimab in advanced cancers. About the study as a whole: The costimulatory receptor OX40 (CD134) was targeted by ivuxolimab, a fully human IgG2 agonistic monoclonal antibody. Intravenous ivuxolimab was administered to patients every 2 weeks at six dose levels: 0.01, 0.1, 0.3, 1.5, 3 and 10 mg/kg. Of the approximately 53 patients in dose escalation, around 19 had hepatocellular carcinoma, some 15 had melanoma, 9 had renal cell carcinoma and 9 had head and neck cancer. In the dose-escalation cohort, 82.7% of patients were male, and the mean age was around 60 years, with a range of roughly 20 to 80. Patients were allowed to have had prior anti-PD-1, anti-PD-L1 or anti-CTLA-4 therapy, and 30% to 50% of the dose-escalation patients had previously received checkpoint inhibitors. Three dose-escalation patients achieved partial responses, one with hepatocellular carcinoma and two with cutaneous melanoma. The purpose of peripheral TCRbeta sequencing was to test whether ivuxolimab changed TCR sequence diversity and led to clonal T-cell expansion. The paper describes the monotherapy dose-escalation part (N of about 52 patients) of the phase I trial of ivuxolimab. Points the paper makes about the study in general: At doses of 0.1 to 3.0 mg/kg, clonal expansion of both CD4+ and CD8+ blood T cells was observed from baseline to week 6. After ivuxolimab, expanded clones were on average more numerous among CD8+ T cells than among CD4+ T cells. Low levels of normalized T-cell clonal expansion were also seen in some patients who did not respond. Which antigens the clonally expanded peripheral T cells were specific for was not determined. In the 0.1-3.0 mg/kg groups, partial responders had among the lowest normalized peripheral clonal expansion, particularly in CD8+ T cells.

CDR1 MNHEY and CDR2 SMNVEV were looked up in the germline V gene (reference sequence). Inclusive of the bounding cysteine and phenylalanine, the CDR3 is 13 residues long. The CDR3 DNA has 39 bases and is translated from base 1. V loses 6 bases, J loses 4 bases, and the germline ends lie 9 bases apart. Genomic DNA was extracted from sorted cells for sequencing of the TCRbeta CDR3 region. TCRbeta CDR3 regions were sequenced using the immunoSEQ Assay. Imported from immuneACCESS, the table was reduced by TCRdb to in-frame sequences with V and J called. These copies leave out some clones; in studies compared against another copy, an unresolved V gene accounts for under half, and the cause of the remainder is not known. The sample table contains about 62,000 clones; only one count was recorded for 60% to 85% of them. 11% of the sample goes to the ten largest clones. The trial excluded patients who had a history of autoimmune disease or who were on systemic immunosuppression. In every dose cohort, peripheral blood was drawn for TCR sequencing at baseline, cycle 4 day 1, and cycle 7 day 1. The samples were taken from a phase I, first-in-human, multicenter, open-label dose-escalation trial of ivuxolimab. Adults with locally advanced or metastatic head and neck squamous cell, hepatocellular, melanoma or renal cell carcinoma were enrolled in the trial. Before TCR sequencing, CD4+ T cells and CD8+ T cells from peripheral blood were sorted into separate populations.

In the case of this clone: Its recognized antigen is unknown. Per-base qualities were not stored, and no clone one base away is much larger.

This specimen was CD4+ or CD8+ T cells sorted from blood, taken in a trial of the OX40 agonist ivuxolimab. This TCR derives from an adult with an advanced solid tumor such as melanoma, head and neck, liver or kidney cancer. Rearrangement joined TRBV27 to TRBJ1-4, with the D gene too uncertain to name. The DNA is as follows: TGTGCCAGCAGCCGACCTAATAATGAAAAACTGTTTTTT. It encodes CASSRPNNEKLFF.